This T cell receptor beta chain was captured in a study of control samples from healthy donors and cancer patients (dated by TCRdb to 2018 to 2020). Libraries were prepared through the immunoSEQ multiplex PCR assay. TCRdb re-hosts the immuneACCESS table, in-frame sequences only. Its copies lack some clones; in the studies checked, an unresolved V gene accounts for under half of them, and the cause for the rest is not known. The sample table records more than 150,000 clones; approximately 90% of these occur just once. The ten largest clonotypes hold 0.68% of the sample. Regarding this clone: What this receptor recognizes is not known. Base qualities are not at hand, and no much larger clone is one base apart.

Ends trimmed: V by 4 bases, J by 2 bases; bases unmatched to a gene: 4. The CDR3 sequence holds 15 residues, the cysteine and phenylalanine included. Only the CDR3 portion is preserved as DNA: 45 bases, with reading frame beginning at the first base. Based on the germline V gene, the CDR1 and CDR2 sequences are MGHRA and YSYEKL. Input material: blood. The source is a woman aged 30 to 39 in good health. The chain employs TRBV4-1 and TRBJ1-3; TRBD1 agrees with 8 junctional bases. The nucleotide sequence reads TGCGCCAGCAGCCGAACAGGGGGTGCTGGAAACACCATATATTTT. Translated, it reads CASSRTGGAGNTIYF.